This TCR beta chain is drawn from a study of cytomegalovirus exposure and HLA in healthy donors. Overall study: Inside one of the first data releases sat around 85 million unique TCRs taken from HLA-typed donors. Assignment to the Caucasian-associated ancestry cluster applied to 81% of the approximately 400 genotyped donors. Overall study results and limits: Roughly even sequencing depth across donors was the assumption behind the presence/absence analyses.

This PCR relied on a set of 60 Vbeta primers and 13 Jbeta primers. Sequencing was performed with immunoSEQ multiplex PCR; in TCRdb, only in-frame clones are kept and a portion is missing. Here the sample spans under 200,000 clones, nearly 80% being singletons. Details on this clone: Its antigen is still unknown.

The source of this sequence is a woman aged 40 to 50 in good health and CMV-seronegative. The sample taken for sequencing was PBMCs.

CDR3 sequence reads: CASSLAGGSYEQYF. CDR3 coding DNA: TGTGCCAGTAGTTTGGCAGGGGGCTCCTACGAGCAGTACTTC. This chain connects TRBV19 to TRBJ2-7; 7 bases match TRBD1. The V segment lost 5 bases and the J segment 0 bases; nucleotides outside the gene matches: 4. Germline-derived CDR1 and CDR2 are LNHDA and SQIVND (reference sequence). This CDR3 has 14 residues.